This T cell receptor beta chain was documented in a study of cytomegalovirus exposure and HLA in healthy donors. This clone has a single count. Without the conserved terminal phenylalanine or tryptophan, this CDR3 likely stems from a read error. Looked up from germline, CDR1 is SGHDT and CDR2 is YYEEEE. This CDR3 has 17 amino acids. V dropped 2 bases and J dropped 1; count of bases not matched to a gene: 9. 13 Jbeta primers and 60 Vbeta primers were used for the PCR. The table came from immunoSEQ multiplex PCR; TCRdb's copy has only in-frame clones and leaves some out. The sample holds more than 150,000 clones; roughly 80% are singletons and the top ten take about 8%.

V gene TRBV5-6 combines with J gene TRBJ1-1; TRBD1 matches at 9 bases. The material sequenced was PBMCs. The TCR sequence derives from a middle-aged woman in good health and CMV-seropositive. The chain's CDR3 is CASSFDRGRTPNTEAFV. In nucleotides, the CDR3 is TGTGCCAGCAGCTTTGACAGGGGGAGAACCCCGAACACTGAAGCTTTCGTT.